The entry below gives a single T cell receptor beta chain sequence along with its context. As yet, its antigen is unknown. This sample stems from a study of shared clonotypes between healthy human individuals. Across the study: Samples came from two female and three male donors aged 18 to 49.

As defined, naive CD8 cells were CD45RO-negative and positively selected for CCR7, with terminally differentiated effector memory CD45RA+ cells excluded. There were only Caucasian adults among the donors, and all lived in Nashville, Tennessee. The CDR3 loop spans 15 amino acids. Looked up from germline, CDR1 is SEHNR and CDR2 is FQNEAQ (reference sequence). Germline trimming cut 2 bases from V and 3 bases from J; bases unmatched to any gene: 4. Notes on the study in general: Larger estimated richness was generally seen in naive subsets than in memory subsets.

Approximately 220 ng DNA, around 30,000 T cell genomes, went into each sorted-subset replicate PCR. The method was immunoSEQ multiplex PCR; TCRdb's version includes in-frame clones alone and lacks a portion of them. The sample lists 2 million to 2.5 million clones; about 95% were seen once. The sequenced sample consisted of naive CD8+ T cells sorted from blood. J is TRBJ2-5 and V is TRBV7-9; 9 bases match TRBD2. The sequence was obtained from a man aged 18 to 35 in good health. The CDR3 here is CASSLPPSGKETQYF. The CDR3 coding sequence is TGTGCCAGCAGCTTACCCCCTAGCGGGAAAGAGACCCAGTACTTC.